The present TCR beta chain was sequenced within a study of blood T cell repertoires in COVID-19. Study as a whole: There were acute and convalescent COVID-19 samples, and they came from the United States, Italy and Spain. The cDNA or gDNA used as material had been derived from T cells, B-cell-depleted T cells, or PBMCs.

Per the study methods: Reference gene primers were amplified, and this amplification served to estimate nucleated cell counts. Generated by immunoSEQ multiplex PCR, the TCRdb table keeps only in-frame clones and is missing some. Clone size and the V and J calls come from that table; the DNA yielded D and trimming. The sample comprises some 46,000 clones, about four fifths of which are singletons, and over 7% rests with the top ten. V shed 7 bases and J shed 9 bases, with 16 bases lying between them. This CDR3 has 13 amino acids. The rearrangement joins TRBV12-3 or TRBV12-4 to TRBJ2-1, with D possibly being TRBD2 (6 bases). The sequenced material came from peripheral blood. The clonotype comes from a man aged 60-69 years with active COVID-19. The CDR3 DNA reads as TGTGCCAGCACGTACCGCTTGGAGGGTGAGCAGTTCTTC. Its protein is CASTYRLEGEQFF.